This is a list of T cell receptor beta chains from one sample in a study of PD-1 blockade in classical Hodgkin lymphoma. The assay was immunoSEQ multiplex PCR, and TCRdb's table has in-frame clones only and misses some. Found here are about 22,000 clones, over 60% of them singletons; the top ten hold roughly 7.3%. Sample: peripheral blood mononuclear cells (PBMCs), taken before the second cycle of nivolumab. The receptors derive from a human donor with classical Hodgkin lymphoma. Each CDR3 is given without its conserved first and last residue.

v_call	j_call	cdr3_aa
TRBV5-6	TRBJ1-5	ASSLWGRSQPQH
TRBV28	TRBJ2-2	ASSLPSNTGELF
TRBV15	TRBJ1-1	ATSRGYTEAF
TRBV9	TRBJ2-7	ASSVGPSPYEQY
TRBV13	TRBJ2-5	ASSLDGETQY
TRBV10-3	TRBJ1-3	AISEPPDGGALGNTIY
TRBV27	TRBJ2-7	ASSYSTLPGRNEQY
TRBV5-4	TRBJ1-4	ASSPLPENEKLF
TRBV7-9	TRBJ2-3	ASRIIPGRALDTQY
TRBV7-2	TRBJ2-1	ASSPLHWSNEQF
TRBV5-1	TRBJ2-5	ASSLEGSYQETQY
TRBV15	TRBJ2-7	ATSRDPVRHMGAPHEQY
TRBV28	TRBJ2-3	ASSLGTYTDTQY
TRBV6-5	TRBJ2-7	ATRNRESYEQY
TRBV7-7	TRBJ1-1	ASSLSQNTEAF
TRBV6-1	TRBJ1-5	ASSEEAGGNQPQH
TRBV5-1	TRBJ2-7	ASSLGALAGGPGEQY
TRBV15	TRBJ2-7	ATSREGGASYEQY
TRBV15	TRBJ1-5	ATSTDGNQPQH
TRBV7-8	TRBJ2-7	ASSLGQLTGEQY
TRBV7-2	TRBJ2-1	ASSFGLVKRQF
TRBV19	TRBJ2-7	ASSRGQGFSYEQY
TRBV4-3	TRBJ1-2	ASSQEYGRAGIYNYGYT
TRBV15	TRBJ2-7	ATSFLLGGLEQY
TRBV27	TRBJ1-5	ASSPRTGESPLRNQPQH
TRBV7-2	TRBJ2-1	ASTSRRVGSYNEQF